Below, 21 T cell receptor beta chains from the same sample are listed, as sequenced in a study of T cell responses to AZD1222 COVID-19 vaccine. Generated by immunoSEQ multiplex PCR, the TCRdb table keeps only in-frame clones and is missing some. Among some 120,000 clones listed, roughly nine tenths were seen once. Sequenced material: peripheral blood, taken on day 0 of AZD1222 vaccination. All receptors derive from an adult in good health.

The DNA for the CDR3 is TGTGCCAGCAGCTCTCAAGGGGTGGAAAAACTGTTTTTT. Residues: CASSSQGVEKLFF. The J gene is TRBJ1-4, the V gene TRBV5-8; TRBD1 might be the D (5 bases). Germline CDR1 reads SGHTS; CDR2 reads YDEGEE. The CDR3 has 13 amino acids. V shed 3 bases and J shed 8 bases, with 11 bases lying between them.

The chain carries TRBV2 and TRBJ2-2, with 9 bases lining up with TRBD1. With V trimmed by 3 bases and J by 5 bases, 4 bases remained unmatched. The germline gives CDR1 SNHLY, CDR2 FYNNEI. The CDR3 runs to 15 residues. The CDR3 here is CASSEGQGRTGELFF. The CDR3, as DNA: TGTGCCAGCAGTGAGGGACAGGGCCGGACCGGGGAGCTGTTTTTT.

This clone was seen once. The gene calls are TRBV19 and TRBJ1-5; weak D call: TRBD1 (5 bases). The V end lost 0 bases, the J end lost 3 bases, and 9 bases lay between the germline ends. Germline CDR1 LNHDA, CDR2 SQIVND (reference sequence). CDR3 length equals 15 residues. CDR3 in amino acids: CASSIDRVYNQPQHF. CDR3 DNA sequence: TGTGCCAGTAGTATAGACAGGGTTTACAATCAGCCCCAGCATTTT.

The CDR3 coding sequence is TGTGCCAGCAGCAAGGGACTACGGGAGACCCAGTACTTC. It translates to CASSKGLRETQYF. The genes are TRBV6-5 and TRBJ2-5; 7 nucleotides agree with TRBD2. The CDR3 totals 13 residues. J gave up 5 bases and V 6 bases, and 6 bases lay outside the gene matches. Germline loops: CDR1 MNHEY, CDR2 SVGAGI.

This clone has a single count. The V gene is TRBV5-5, the J gene TRBJ1-1; D unresolved. This CDR3 contains 13 residues. The V gene's germline CDR1 is SGHKS and CDR2 YYEKEE (reference sequence). V lost 6 bases to trimming and J lost 6 bases, with 15 bases between them. The CDR3 spells CASNLHSGSEAFF. The CDR3 DNA follows: TGTGCCAGCAACCTCCATTCGGGCTCTGAAGCTTTCTTT.

The chain carries TRBV18 and TRBJ2-1; 9 bases match TRBD1. Germline CDR1 is KGHSH and CDR2 is LQKENI. V lost 2 bases to trimming and J lost 0 bases; unmatched junction nucleotides: 20. The CDR3 runs to 22 residues. CDR3: CASSPGTGNPSVSSSSYNEQFF. The CDR3 DNA reads as TGTGCCAGCTCACCAGGGACAGGGAACCCCTCTGTGTCCTCTAGCTCCTACAATGAGCAGTTCTTC.

The chain couples TRBV18 to TRBJ1-5; the D gene is possibly TRBD1 (5 bases). V was cut by 4 bases and J by 0 bases, with 7 bases left in between. The germline V gene has CDR1 KGHSH and CDR2 LQKENI. The CDR3 spans 14 residues. In nucleotides, the CDR3 is TGTGCCAGCTCACGTACAGGTAGCAATCAGCCCCAGCATTTT. The encoded protein is CASSRTGSNQPQHF.

The V and J genes are TRBV5-1 and TRBJ2-5; 7 nucleotides match TRBD2. The CDR3 spans 15 residues. Unmatched junction bases numbered 3, after V lost 0 bases and J lost 1 base. Germline CDR1 reads SGHRS; CDR2 reads YFSETQ. CDR3 loop: CASSLAGEGQETQYF. The CDR3, as DNA: TGCGCCAGCAGCTTGGCCGGGGAGGGCCAAGAGACCCAGTACTTC. Based on the CDR3 plus reference TRBV5-1 and TRBJ2-5, the full variable domain is KAGVTQTPRYLIKTRGQQVTLSCSPISGHRSVSWYQQTPGQGLQFLFEYFSETQRNKGNFPGRFSGRQFSNSRSEMNVSTLELGDSALYLCASSLAGEGQETQYFGPGTRLLVL.

The rearrangement joins TRBV27 to TRBJ2-7; D is tentatively TRBD1 or TRBD2 (5 bases each). CDR1 is MNHEY, CDR2 SMNVEV, per germline (reference sequence). V was pared by 2 bases and J by 7 bases, with 15 bases between. The CDR3 runs 14 residues. In DNA form, the CDR3 reads TGTGCCAGCAGTTTAACGAGGGGAGTCAAGGAGCAGTACTTC. Translation gives CASSLTRGVKEQYF.

The chain links TRBV2 to TRBJ2-1; 10 bases agree with TRBD2. Germline V gene data show CDR1 as SNHLY and CDR2 as FYNNEI. With V trimmed by 2 bases and J by 8 bases, 9 bases remained unmatched. The CDR3 runs to 16 residues. As DNA, the CDR3 is TGTGCCAGCAGTGAATCCCTTCTAGCGGGAGTGGATGAGCAGTTCTTC. As protein: CASSESLLAGVDEQFF.

The chain has TRBV7-6 and TRBJ2-1, with 14 positions matching TRBD2. The length of the CDR3 is 15 residues. Germline lookup yields CDR1 SGHVS and CDR2 FNYEAQ. The J segment lost 7 bases and the V segment lost 5 bases, leaving 4 bases of the junction unmatched. The CDR3, as DNA: TGTGCCAGCAGCGGGACTAGCGGGAGAGGTAATGAGCAGTTCTTC. It translates to CASSGTSGRGNEQFF.

The chain employs TRBV7-2 and TRBJ2-3, with 7 nucleotides matching TRBD2. Germline trimming cut 2 bases from V and 3 bases from J; bases unmatched to any gene: 2. Germline assignment: CDR1 SGHTA and CDR2 FQGNSA. The CDR3 spans 14 residues. CDR3 nucleotides: TGTGCCAGCAGCTTATGGCGGGAGACAGATACGCAGTATTTT. Translated: CASSLWRETDTQYF.

The V gene is TRBV6-2 or TRBV6-3, the J gene TRBJ1-1; D uncertain. Germline CDR1 is MNHEY and CDR2 is SVGEGT. Between the trimmed V and J ends, which lost 6 bases and 1 base, there was a span of 18 bases. The CDR3 has 16 amino acids. The DNA of the CDR3 is TGTGCCAGCAGCCCCCCGTTCTGGTTAGGGAACACTGAAGCTTTCTTT. Encoded protein: CASSPPFWLGNTEAFF.

J is TRBJ1-5 and V is TRBV27; D might be TRBD1 (5 bases). The V end lost 0 bases, the J end lost 5 bases, and 8 bases lay between the germline ends. This CDR3 spans 14 amino acids. Germline CDR1 and CDR2: MNHEY and SMNVEV (reference sequence). CDR3 amino acids: CASSLSGGYQPQHF. DNA for the CDR3: TGTGCCAGCAGTTTATCGGGGGGTTATCAGCCCCAGCATTTT.

The rearrangement joins TRBV28 to TRBJ1-1; D is unresolved. The germline CDR1 and CDR2 sequences are MDHEN and SYDVKM. The CDR3 has 12 residues. V gave up 2 bases and J gave up 5 bases, with 6 bases separating them. The CDR3 nucleotides read TGTGCCAGCAGTTTAAGGTGGACTGAAGCTTTCTTT. Translation gives CASSLRWTEAFF.

This chain connects TRBV5-1 to TRBJ1-4; TRBD1 aligns across 8 bases. J gave up 7 bases and V 4 bases, and 6 bases lay outside the gene matches. The CDR3 is made up of 14 amino acids. CDR1 and CDR2 from the germline V gene are SGHRS and YFSETQ. The CDR3 region has the DNA TGCGCCAGCAGCCCGGGACAGGAGGGTGAAAAACTGTTTTTT. It yields the protein CASSPGQEGEKLFF.

The V and J genes are TRBV5-4 and TRBJ1-1, with TRBD1 as a possible D gene (5 bases). Trimming removed 0 bases at V and 3 bases at J, with 21 bases between. CDR1 and CDR2 (germline): SGHNT, YYREEE (reference sequence). CDR3 length: 18 residues. Written as DNA, the CDR3 is TGTGCCAGCAGCTTGGAGGTGGGGGACGCGACAAGAGACACTGAAGCTTTCTTT. Translation gives CASSLEVGDATRDTEAFF.

The chain links TRBV3-1 (or the pseudogene TRBV3-2) to TRBJ1-2; unclear D gene. Germline CDR1 is LGHDT and CDR2 is YNNKEL (reference sequence). V was pared by 1 base and J by 2 bases, with 8 bases between. The CDR3 spans 14 residues. The CDR3 sequence is CASSQGPANYGYTF. As DNA, the CDR3 is TGTGCCAGCAGCCAAGGTCCCGCAAACTATGGCTACACCTTC.

V gene TRBV28 combines with J gene TRBJ2-7; 7 bases are shared with TRBD2. Germline assignment: CDR1 MDHEN and CDR2 SYDVKM. The CDR3 runs 17 residues. V lost 3 bases and J lost 1; bases outside the gene matches: 12. Written as DNA, the CDR3 is TGTGCCAGCAGTTTCTCACTGGAAGGCGGGAGATCCTACGAGCAGTACTTC. Its protein is CASSFSLEGGRSYEQYF.

The CDR3 loop reads CASSEAGGGASEQYF. The DNA for the CDR3 is TGTGCCAGCAGTGAGGCAGGGGGGGGCGCGTCCGAGCAGTACTTC. The chain joins TRBV6-1 to TRBJ2-7, with D perhaps assigned TRBD1 or TRBD2 (7 bases each). V was pared by 3 bases and J by 6 bases, with 18 bases between. Germline values: CDR1 MNHNS, CDR2 SASEGT. This CDR3 has 15 residues.

The chain combines TRBV5-1 with TRBJ2-7; 11 nucleotides line up with TRBD1. Trimming removed 1 base from V and 5 bases from J; junction bases left unmatched: 5. CDR1 is SGHRS, CDR2 YFSETQ, per germline. The CDR3 loop spans 15 amino acids. CDR3 bases: TGCGCCAGCAGCTTGTGGGACAGGGGGATGGACGAGCAGTACTTC. It encodes CASSLWDRGMDEQYF.